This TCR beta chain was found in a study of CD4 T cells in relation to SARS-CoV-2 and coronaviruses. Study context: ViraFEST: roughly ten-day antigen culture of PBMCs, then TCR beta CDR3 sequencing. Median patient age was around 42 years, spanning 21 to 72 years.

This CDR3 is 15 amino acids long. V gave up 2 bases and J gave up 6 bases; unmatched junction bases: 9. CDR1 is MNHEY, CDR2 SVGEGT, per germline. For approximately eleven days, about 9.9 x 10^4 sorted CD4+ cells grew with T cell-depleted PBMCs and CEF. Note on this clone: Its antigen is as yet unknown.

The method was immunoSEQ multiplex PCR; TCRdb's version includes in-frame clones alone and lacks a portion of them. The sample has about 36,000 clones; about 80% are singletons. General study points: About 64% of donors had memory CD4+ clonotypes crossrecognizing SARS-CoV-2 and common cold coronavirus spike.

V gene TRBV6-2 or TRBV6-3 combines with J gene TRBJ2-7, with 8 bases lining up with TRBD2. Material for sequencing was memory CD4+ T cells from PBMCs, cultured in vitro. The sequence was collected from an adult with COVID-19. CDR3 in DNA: TGTGCCAGCAGTTACGGCCTAGCGGGCCCCGGCGAGCAGTACTTC. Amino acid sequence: CASSYGLAGPGEQYF.